The sample holds many counts of the clone carrying this T cell receptor (beta chain). The data belong to a study of spatial heterogeneity in lung cancer. Time point of the sample: sample taken at primary tumor resection. Sequencing of whole RNA from tumor, nontumor lung or frozen PBMC involved no sorting. TCRdb re-called the 5' RACE reads with MiXCR, one entry per CDR3 protein. The sample carries approximately 40,000 distinct CDR3 sequences, 4% to 6% recorded once. In germline, CDR1 is SGHRS, CDR2 YFSETQ. V was cut by 1 base and J by 2 bases, with 14 bases left in between. This CDR3 comprises 16 residues.

This specimen consisted of PBMCs, obtained at surgery. This TCR came from a female donor with early-stage non-small cell lung cancer. The chain joins TRBV5-1 to TRBJ2-3; perhaps TRBD2 as D (7 bases). For the CDR3, the DNA is TGCGCCAGCAGCTTGAAGGGCGGGGGCCTCACAGATACGCAGTATTTT. Amino acids: CASSLKGGGLTDTQYF.